The 31 T cell receptor beta chains given below trace back to one sample, sequenced in a study of blood T cell repertoires in COVID-19. Generated by immunoSEQ multiplex PCR, the TCRdb table keeps only in-frame clones and is missing some. The table records 30,000 or so clones, roughly 90% of them present only once. The sample consisted of peripheral blood. The receptors shown here come from a woman between 35 and 50 years old with active or convalescent COVID-19.

The chain joins TRBV7-3 to TRBJ2-3; the match to TRBD1 covers 9 bases. The V gene's germline CDR1 is SGHTA and CDR2 FQGTGA. The CDR3 runs 15 residues. V dropped 0 bases and J dropped 6; count of bases not matched to a gene: 4. DNA for the CDR3: TGTGCCAGCAGCTTAACCACAGGGGGCGGGGATACGCAGTATTTT. Amino acid sequence: CASSLTTGGGDTQYF.

The chain has TRBV7-8 and TRBJ2-7, with D perhaps TRBD2 (7 bases). V lost 5 bases to trimming and J lost 3 bases, with 17 bases between them. The length of the CDR3 is 15 residues. Germline CDR1 SGHVS, CDR2 FQNEAQ. CDR3 region: CASSPRGGGSYEQYF. The DNA of the CDR3 is TGTGCCAGCAGCCCGAGAGGGGGGGGCAGCTACGAGCAGTACTTC.

V usage is TRBV3-1 (or the pseudogene TRBV3-2) and J usage is TRBJ2-7; D unclear. The germline V gene encodes CDR1 LGHDT and CDR2 YNNKEL (reference sequence). This CDR3 region has 14 residues. V was shortened by 1 base and J by 6 bases, with 13 bases between the two germline ends. The CDR3, as DNA: TGTGCCAGCAGCCAAGTTGACCGGTCGGGCGAGCAGTACTTC. Translated, it gives CASSQVDRSGEQYF.

The chain is built from TRBV30 and TRBJ1-5; tentatively, D is TRBD1 (5 bases). Trimming removed 2 bases from V and 5 bases from J, with 13 bases in between. The CDR3 spans 14 residues. In germline, CDR1 is GTSNPN, CDR2 SVGIG (reference sequence). CDR3 sequence reads: CAWSTWGVDQPQHF. The CDR3 region has the DNA TGTGCCTGGAGTACCTGGGGGGTTGATCAGCCCCAGCATTTT.

The rearrangement uses TRBV5-4 and TRBJ2-3, with D perhaps TRBD2 (5 bases). The CDR3 runs 15 residues. CDR1 is SGHNT and CDR2 is YYREEE in the germline V gene (reference sequence). V was shortened by 0 bases and J by 2 bases, with 10 bases between the two germline ends. The CDR3 bases are TGTGCCAGCAGCTTGGACCGGGGTCACACAGATACGCAGTATTTT. Protein sequence: CASSLDRGHTDTQYF.

The chain combines TRBV10-2 with TRBJ2-7, with D maybe TRBD1 (5 bases). V was trimmed by 9 bases and J by 0 bases, leaving 21 bases between them. Per the germline V gene, CDR1 is WSHSY and CDR2 is SAAADI. CDR3 length: 16 amino acids. This chain's CDR3 is CARPTHRQPASYEQYF. The CDR3 DNA sequence: TGCGCCAGGCCCACCCACCGACAGCCAGCCTCCTACGAGCAGTACTTC.

The chain combines TRBV19 with TRBJ2-1; D is perhaps TRBD1 (6 bases). The length of the CDR3 is 15 residues. Trimming removed 4 bases at V and 0 bases at J, with 10 bases between. CDR1 is LNHDA, CDR2 SQIVND, per germline (reference sequence). CDR3 in amino acids: CASSTRDTSYNEQFF. CDR3 bases: TGTGCCAGTAGTACCCGGGACACCTCCTACAATGAGCAGTTCTTC.

V is TRBV3-1 (or the pseudogene TRBV3-2) and J is TRBJ2-7; D may be TRBD2 (6 bases). The V end was cut by 4 bases, the J end by 3 bases, with 16 bases between. Germline V lookup: CDR1 LGHDT, CDR2 YNNKEL (reference sequence). This CDR3 has 15 residues. For the CDR3, the DNA is TGTGCCAGCAGCCCGACGTATGGACTATTCTACGAGCAGTACTTC. Its protein product is CASSPTYGLFYEQYF.

The genes are TRBV19 and TRBJ2-5; the match to TRBD1 covers 7 bases. The CDR3 extends over 14 amino acids. In germline, CDR1 is LNHDA, CDR2 SQIVND (reference sequence). Losses at the gene ends were 7 bases for V and 3 bases for J; bases not matched to a gene: 8. The CDR3 coding sequence is TGTGCCAGTAATATGGGACAGCGAAAAGAGACCCAGTACTTC. Translating gives CASNMGQRKETQYF.

V usage is TRBV11-2 and J usage is TRBJ2-7, with D possibly matching TRBD2 (6 bases). Germline loops: CDR1 SGHAT, CDR2 FQNNGV. The CDR3 contains 16 residues. V was shortened by 2 bases and J by 10 bases, with 24 bases between the two germline ends. The CDR3 protein is CASSLSSLEGAAFQYF. In nucleotides, the CDR3 is TGTGCCAGCAGCTTAAGTTCTTTGGAGGGAGCAGCGTTCCAGTACTTC.

The V call is TRBV30, the J call TRBJ2-5; the match to TRBD2 covers 15 bases. Germline V gene data show CDR1 as GTSNPN and CDR2 as SVGIG (reference sequence). The CDR3 runs to 15 residues. J was trimmed by 4 bases and V by 1 base; bases with no gene match: 1. Written as DNA, the CDR3 is TGTGCCTGGAGTGCGGGACTAGCGGGAGGAGAGACCCAGTACTTC. It yields the protein CAWSAGLAGGETQYF.

The V and J genes are TRBV19 and TRBJ1-2, with D perhaps TRBD1 (5 bases). Between the trimmed V and J ends, which lost 6 bases and 6 bases, there was a span of 20 bases. CDR3 length: 15 residues. Germline CDR1 is LNHDA and CDR2 is SQIVND (reference sequence). This CDR3 is CASRGGDAPKDGYTF. CDR3 DNA sequence: TGTGCCAGTAGGGGGGGGGATGCTCCTAAGGATGGCTACACCTTC. The full variable domain, completed using reference TRBV19 and TRBJ1-2, is DGGITQSPKYLFRKEGQNVTLSCEQNLNHDAMYWYRQDPGQGLRLIYYSQIVNDFQKGDIAEGYSVSREKKESFPLTVTSAQKNPTAFYLCASRGGDAPKDGYTFGSGTRLTVV.

The rearrangement joins TRBV3-1 (or the pseudogene TRBV3-2) to TRBJ1-3; no clear D gene. The length of the CDR3 is 16 residues. V lost 0 bases and J 0 bases, leaving 9 bases between the germline ends. Germline V CDR1 and CDR2: LGHDT, YNNKEL (reference sequence). CDR3 loop: CASSQDWRFSGNTIYF. The CDR3 bases are TGTGCCAGCAGCCAAGATTGGCGGTTCTCTGGAAACACCATATATTTT.

The V call is TRBV30, the J call TRBJ2-5; D perhaps matches TRBD1 (6 bases). V dropped 3 bases and J dropped 5 bases, with 22 bases sitting between them. CDR3 length: 16 amino acids. Germline loops: CDR1 GTSNPN, CDR2 SVGIG (reference sequence). The CDR3 here is CAWSTGLGVFSETQYF. CDR3 DNA: TGTGCCTGGAGCACAGGGTTGGGCGTGTTCTCGGAGACCCAGTACTTC.

CDR3 protein: CASSPSGIGSYNEQFF. The CDR3 nucleotides are TGTGCCAGTAGCCCTAGCGGGATAGGGTCCTACAATGAGCAGTTCTTC. The chain links TRBV19 to TRBJ2-1; 9 bases fit TRBD2. Germline trimming cut 6 bases from V and 1 base from J; bases unmatched to any gene: 7. Germline V lookup: CDR1 LNHDA, CDR2 SQIVND (reference sequence). CDR3 length: 16 amino acids.

This chain joins TRBV5-8 and TRBJ2-1, with TRBD2 identical over 8 bases. The CDR3 has 18 amino acids. Germline-derived CDR1 and CDR2 are SGHTS and YDEGEE. Unmatched junction bases numbered 18, after V lost 3 bases and J lost 7 bases. CDR3: CASSWRGASGFQWNEQFF. DNA of the CDR3: TGTGCCAGCAGCTGGAGGGGGGCTAGCGGGTTTCAATGGAATGAGCAGTTCTTC.

CDR3 loop: CASSLERGNYEQYF. The CDR3 coding sequence is TGCGCCAGCAGCTTGGAGCGGGGGAACTACGAGCAGTACTTC. The chain is built from TRBV5-1 and TRBJ2-7, with 8 bases that match TRBD2. This CDR3 is 14 amino acids long. V was pared by 0 bases and J by 3 bases, with 2 bases of the junction left unmatched. Germline assignment: CDR1 SGHRS and CDR2 YFSETQ.

V and J are TRBV18 and TRBJ1-4; D not resolved. V lost 3 bases and J 0 bases, leaving 14 bases between the germline ends. The CDR3 has 17 amino acids. Germline loops: CDR1 KGHSH, CDR2 LQKENI. CDR3: CASSPYTVVATNEKLFF. The CDR3 DNA sequence: TGTGCCAGCTCACCCTATACAGTCGTCGCAACTAATGAAAAACTGTTTTTT. Full variable domain (rest looked up from reference TRBV18 and TRBJ1-4): NAGVMQNPRHLVRRRGQEARLRCSPMKGHSHVYWYRQLPEEGLKFMVYLQKENIIDESGMPKERFSAEFPKEGPSILRIQQVVRGDSAAYFCASSPYTVVATNEKLFFGSGTQLSVL.

V gene TRBV7-9 combines with J gene TRBJ2-1; TRBD1 might be the D (6 bases). V was shortened by 0 bases and J by 2 bases, with 8 bases between the two germline ends. The CDR3 totals 15 residues. Germline V CDR1 and CDR2: SEHNR, FQNEAQ (reference sequence). CDR3 sequence: CASSLAQGTYNEQFF. The DNA of the CDR3 is TGTGCCAGCAGCTTAGCCCAGGGGACCTACAATGAGCAGTTCTTC.

V gene TRBV7-2 combines with J gene TRBJ2-5; D ambiguous. The germline V and J ends were trimmed by 5 bases and 5 bases, with 18 bases remaining between them. The CDR3 runs 15 residues. CDR1 and CDR2 from the germline V gene are SGHTA and FQGNSA. CDR3 region: CASSPEVRPGETQYF. The CDR3 nucleotides are TGTGCCAGCAGCCCCGAGGTCCGTCCCGGGGAGACCCAGTACTTC.

The J gene is TRBJ2-7, the V gene TRBV5-1; TRBD2 agrees at 13 bases. Trimming removed 4 bases from V and 2 bases from J; junction bases left unmatched: 3. The CDR3 is made up of 15 amino acids. Per the germline V gene, CDR1 is SGHRS and CDR2 is YFSETQ. The CDR3 region is CASSRGTSGTYEQYF. The CDR3 nucleotides are TGCGCCAGCAGCCGTGGGACTAGCGGGACCTACGAGCAGTACTTC. The full variable domain, rest sourced from reference TRBV5-1 and TRBJ2-7, is KAGVTQTPRYLIKTRGQQVTLSCSPISGHRSVSWYQQTPGQGLQFLFEYFSETQRNKGNFPGRFSGRQFSNSRSEMNVSTLELGDSALYLCASSRGTSGTYEQYFGPGTRLTVT.

This sequence joins TRBV9 and TRBJ1-1; perhaps TRBD1 as D (6 bases). The V end was cut by 2 bases, the J end by 11 bases, with 22 bases between. The CDR3 totals 15 residues. CDR1 and CDR2 (germline): SGDLS, YYNGEE. The CDR3 nucleotides read TGTGCCAGCAGCGTTGCCGGGACAAAAAATCTCGGGGCTTTCTTT. As protein: CASSVAGTKNLGAFF.

The rearrangement uses TRBV19 and TRBJ1-2, with D unclear. This CDR3 has 14 residues. Per the germline V gene, CDR1 is LNHDA and CDR2 is SQIVND (reference sequence). The V gene lost 5 bases and the J gene lost 3 bases, with 13 bases spanning the gap. CDR3 amino acids: CASSPLQEDYGYTF. The CDR3 DNA follows: TGTGCCAGTAGTCCCCTTCAGGAAGACTATGGCTACACCTTC.

The chain employs TRBV7-2 and TRBJ2-1; 13 bases align to TRBD2. V lost 0 bases to trimming and J lost 6 bases; unmatched junction nucleotides: 2. Germline V lookup: CDR1 SGHTA, CDR2 FQGNSA. This CDR3 has 16 residues. DNA of the CDR3: TGTGCCAGCAGCTTAGCCGGGACTAGCGGGGCCAATGAGCAGTTCTTC. It specifies CASSLAGTSGANEQFF.

This rearrangement joins TRBV2 to TRBJ2-5; no definite D call. The CDR3 is made up of 13 amino acids. The V gene's germline CDR1 is SNHLY and CDR2 FYNNEI. Trimming pared 7 bases from V and 2 bases from J, leaving 11 bases between. CDR3 protein: CASTRNLQETQYF. The CDR3 coding sequence is TGTGCCAGCACGAGAAACTTACAAGAGACCCAGTACTTC. Together with reference TRBV2 and TRBJ2-5, the CDR3 gives the full variable domain: EPEVTQTPSHQVTQMGQEVILRCVPISNHLYFYWYRQILGQKVEFLVSFYNNEISEKSEIFDDQFSVERPDGSNFTLKIRSTKLEDSAMYFCASTRNLQETQYFGPGTRLLVL.

This chain joins TRBV24-1 and TRBJ2-3, with D perhaps TRBD1 (6 bases). CDR1 and CDR2 (germline): KGHDR, SFDVKD. Trimming stripped 7 bases from V and 2 bases from J, with 18 bases between. The CDR3 has 16 residues. The CDR3 loop reads CATRGAAPRPTDTQYF. For the CDR3, the DNA is TGTGCCACCAGGGGGGCGGCGCCGCGGCCCACAGATACGCAGTATTTT.

The chain carries TRBV19 and TRBJ2-6; no firm D call. Trimming removed 6 bases from V and 2 bases from J, with 5 bases in between. The CDR3 contains 13 residues. The germline V gene has CDR1 LNHDA and CDR2 SQIVND (reference sequence). The CDR3 DNA reads TGTGCCAGTAGCTTAACTGGGGCCAACGTCCTGACTTTC. Its translation is CASSLTGANVLTF.

This chain uses TRBV28 with TRBJ2-7, with a tentative D call TRBD2 (6 bases). This CDR3 is 16 amino acids long. Trimming left V 1 base short and J 0 bases short, with 13 bases between. CDR1 is MDHEN, CDR2 SYDVKM, per germline. The CDR3 loop is CASSLSGTPRSYEQYF. CDR3 coding DNA: TGTGCCAGCAGTTTATCGGGGACTCCCCGCTCCTACGAGCAGTACTTC.

The CDR3 DNA sequence: TGTGCCAGCCAAACCGGGACAGGGTATAGCAATCAGCCCCAGCATTTT. Amino acid sequence: CASQTGTGYSNQPQHF. The chain carries TRBV19 and TRBJ1-5, with 9 bases lining up with TRBD1. CDR1 and CDR2 from the germline V gene are LNHDA and SQIVND (reference sequence). The J segment lost 0 bases and the V segment lost 9 bases, leaving 9 bases of the junction unmatched. The CDR3 runs to 16 residues.

The chain links TRBV11-3 to TRBJ2-7; 8 bases align to TRBD1. V was clipped by 5 bases and J by 3 bases; unmatched bases: 9. The CDR3 extends over 15 amino acids. The V gene's germline CDR1 is SGHNT and CDR2 YENEEA. CDR3 sequence: CASSQGGTGVYEQYF. The CDR3 coding sequence is TGTGCCAGCAGCCAGGGCGGGACAGGAGTCTACGAGCAGTACTTC.

The rearrangement links TRBV30 to TRBJ1-4; D unresolved. The CDR3 spans 15 residues. Germline CDR1 is GTSNPN and CDR2 is SVGIG (reference sequence). Trimming cost V 4 bases and J 4 bases, with 16 bases left between them. The CDR3 reads CAWTPGRRDNEKLFF. CDR3 bases: TGTGCCTGGACGCCTGGTCGGAGAGATAATGAAAAACTGTTTTTT.